The 3 T cell receptor beta chains listed next were all sequenced from one sample in a study of radiation and T cells in renal cell carcinoma. Time point described: blood 2 weeks post-SBRT. Stated treatment: 15 Gy SBRT to primary tumor, nephrectomy 4 weeks later. Clones were sequenced by immunoSEQ multiplex PCR, and TCRdb holds only the in-frame ones, with some missing. The sample consists of fewer than 55,000 clones, 80% of them appearing once. Sequenced material: blood, taken from a patient whose treatment included radiotherapy and nephrectomy. These receptors were collected from a woman in her 70s with renal cell carcinoma.

The V and J genes are TRBV19 and TRBJ1-4; D perhaps matches TRBD1 (6 bases). Germline assignment: CDR1 LNHDA and CDR2 SQIVND (reference sequence). CDR3 length: 17 amino acids. V shed 4 bases and J shed 4 bases, with 19 bases lying between them. The CDR3: CASSTRSIGTLNEKLFF. CDR3 in DNA: TGTGCCAGTAGTACCAGATCTATAGGGACACTTAATGAAAAACTGTTTTTT.

J is TRBJ2-1 and V is TRBV9; a weak D match, TRBD2 (6 bases). The CDR3 is 14 amino acids. V was cut by 7 bases and J by 3 bases, with 14 bases left in between. Germline values: CDR1 SGDLS, CDR2 YYNGEE. The CDR3 sequence: CASSVGGYYNEQFF. DNA for the CDR3: TGTGCCAGCTCGGTGGGGGGTTACTACAATGAGCAGTTCTTC.

The genes are TRBV5-4 and TRBJ1-1, with D uncertain. Trimming left V 2 bases short and J 5 bases short, with 10 bases between. This CDR3 has 13 amino acids. CDR1 SGHNT and CDR2 YYREEE come from the germline V gene (reference sequence). The CDR3: CASSFGDGTEAFF. CDR3 nucleotide sequence: TGTGCCAGCAGCTTTGGGGATGGGACTGAAGCTTTCTTT.